This T cell receptor beta chain was captured in a study of T cell responses to AZD1222 COVID-19 vaccine (dated by TCRdb to about 2021). About the full investigation: A total of about 230 trial participants underwent TCR sequencing, of whom some 210 received two doses of AZD1222 and about 25 received two doses of the MenACWY control vaccine. Enrollment into the trials was organized by age into subgroups of 18-55, 56-69 and 70-plus years, and those subgroups contained approximately 150, 30 and 60 TCR-sequenced participants, respectively.

Points the paper makes about the study in general: CD4 TCRs associated with the vaccine covered the entire spike protein, and the dominant responses were in regions 160-218 and 743-854. Nearly half of unique spike-specific TCRs reportedly recognized epitopes outside regions mutated in the B.1.351 and B.1.1.7 variants. Conclusions about previously exposed vaccinees were limited because only six AZD1222 recipients were SARS-CoV-2 seropositive at baseline. Participants were mostly white British, with more females than males. The authors suggested clonal diversity may have been underestimated. After two AZD1222 doses, both the breadth and the depth of spike-specific TCRs were significantly higher than at day 0 and than in MenACWY recipients. Because no day 14 peak-response samples were available, the repertoires could be characterized only after the peak T cell response. The 56-69-year group was small, and its depth increase did not reach significance, likely because of low power.

The CDR3 regions of human TCRbeta chains were subjected to immunosequencing. In the source study's methods: TCRs in the repertoires were compared against a reference library of SARS-CoV-2-specific TCRs that had been generated with the MIRA antigen-specificity platform. Breadth was defined as the fraction of unique TCRs that were SARS-CoV-2-associated, and depth was defined as the fraction of total T cells that were SARS-CoV-2-associated. Using the MIRA data, each spike-specific TCR was mapped to the spike region that the TCR reacts to and placed in a CD4 or CD8 class. Log10-transformed breadth and depth values were compared by one-way ANOVA with Sidak's multiple comparisons tests. The source is immuneACCESS, and TCRdb retained only in-frame sequences with V and J called. Part of the clones is not carried over; for the studies checked, unresolved V genes explain less than half of this, and the remainder is unexplained. V, J and clone size were drawn from that table, and D and trimming were deduced from the DNA. Here the sample has approximately 150,000 clones; roughly 89% occur a single time. The ten largest clones capture 0.85% to 1.1% of the sample.

Read against the paper, the sample's time point label means: about 28 days (+/-7) after the second vaccine dose. AZD1222 recipients given second doses at about 4 weeks or at about 12 weeks were pooled, since spike-specific TCR depth and breadth were not found to differ between the two schedules. Vaccinee samples came from UK trials COV001 and COV002, including a single-blind randomized controlled phase 2/3 trial of AZD1222 (ChAdOx1 nCoV-19) in healthy adults. Trial participant PBMC samples were collected at day 0 and day 28 after the second dose for TCRbeta chain sequencing. Points on this clone: No cognate antigen has been identified for it. There are no base qualities to consult, and no much larger clone falls within one base.

V is trimmed back by 4 bases and J by 0 bases, and the junction contains 3 bases that no gene match accounts for. The CDR3 runs 14 amino acids, cysteine and phenylalanine included. Kept here is only the CDR3 DNA, which spans 42 bases and is read in frame from base 1. The germline V gene gives CDR1 as SGHTA and CDR2 as FQGNSA. The sequencing used peripheral blood, collected 28 days after the second AZD1222 dose. The clonotype originates from an adult who received the AZD1222 COVID-19 vaccine. The V gene is TRBV7-2 and the J gene is TRBJ2-7; 7 central bases correspond to TRBD2. The CDR3 protein sequence reads: CASSSRDYSYEQYF. The DNA sequence is as follows: TGTGCCAGCAGCTCCCGGGACTACTCCTACGAGCAGTACTTC.